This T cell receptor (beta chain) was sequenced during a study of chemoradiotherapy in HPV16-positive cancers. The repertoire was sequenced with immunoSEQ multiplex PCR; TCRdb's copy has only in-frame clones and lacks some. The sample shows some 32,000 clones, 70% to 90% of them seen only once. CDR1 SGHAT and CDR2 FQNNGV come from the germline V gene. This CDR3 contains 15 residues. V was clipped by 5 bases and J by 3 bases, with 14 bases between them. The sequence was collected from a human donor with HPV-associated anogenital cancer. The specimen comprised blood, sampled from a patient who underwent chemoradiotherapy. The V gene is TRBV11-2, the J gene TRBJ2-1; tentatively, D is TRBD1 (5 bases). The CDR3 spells CASSPSGQYYNEQFF. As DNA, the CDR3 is TGTGCCAGCAGCCCGTCCGGACAATACTACAATGAGCAGTTCTTC.